Listed here are 26 T cell receptor beta chains from one sample, sequenced in a study of chemoradiotherapy in HPV16-positive cancers. Only in-frame clones appear in the TCRdb table, and some are missing; sequencing was by immunoSEQ multiplex PCR. The sample carries 9,500 to 11,000 clones, more than 70% recorded once. Sample: tumor tissue, taken from a patient who underwent chemoradiotherapy. The receptor source for this set is a human donor with HPV-associated anogenital cancer.

The CDR3: CASSPDLKNTEAFF. Written as DNA, the CDR3 is TGTGCCAGCAGTCCCGACCTCAAGAACACTGAAGCTTTCTTT. The V gene is TRBV27, the J gene TRBJ1-1; the D is unclear. The germline V gene encodes CDR1 MNHEY and CDR2 SMNVEV (reference sequence). Trimming left V 5 bases short and J 1 base short, with 11 bases between. The length of the CDR3 is 14 residues.

This clone was observed a single time. This sequence joins TRBV18 and TRBJ1-6; a possible D gene is TRBD1 (6 bases). The CDR3 is 15 amino acids. Trimming removed 3 bases from V and 0 bases from J, with 6 bases in between. Germline values: CDR1 KGHSH, CDR2 LQKENI. The CDR3 sequence is CASSPDSSYNSPLHF. The CDR3 nucleotides read TGTGCCAGCTCACCGGACAGCTCCTATAATTCACCCCTCCACTTT.

This clone was counted a few times. V and J are TRBV20-1 and TRBJ1-1; D ambiguous. From germline, CDR1 is DFQATT and CDR2 SNEGSKA (reference sequence). The CDR3 sequence is 11 residues long. Trimming pared 1 base from V and 9 bases from J, leaving 9 bases between. CDR3 in DNA: TGCAGTGCTAGAGCGGGATTCAAAGCTTTCTTT. It translates to CSARAGFKAFF.

The gene calls are TRBV10-2 and TRBJ2-2, with D perhaps being TRBD1 or TRBD2 (5 bases each). Trimming stripped 6 bases from V and 3 bases from J, with 14 bases between. This CDR3 spans 15 amino acids. CDR1 and CDR2 from the germline V gene are WSHSY and SAAADI. The CDR3 DNA reads as TGCGCCAGCAGCGATGAGGGACCGGACACCGGGGAGCTGTTTTTT. It encodes CASSDEGPDTGELFF.

This sequence joins TRBV5-6 and TRBJ1-2; TRBD1 matches 7 bases. The CDR3 contains 15 residues. Germline lookup yields CDR1 SGHDT and CDR2 YYEEEE. J lost 1 base, V lost 1 base, and 4 bases had no gene match. CDR3 residues: CASSLSGGDNYGYTF. The CDR3, as DNA: TGTGCCAGCAGCTTGTCAGGGGGGGATAACTATGGCTACACCTTC.

The chain carries TRBV30 and TRBJ1-1; unclear D gene. V gave up 5 bases and J gave up 0 bases, with 4 bases separating them. Germline values: CDR1 GTSNPN, CDR2 SVGIG (reference sequence). The CDR3 is 11 residues long. The CDR3 spells CAWGMNTEAFF. CDR3 bases: TGTGCCTGGGGGATGAACACTGAAGCTTTCTTT.

This chain connects TRBV5-6 to TRBJ2-7; 7 bases map to TRBD1. From germline, CDR1 is SGHDT and CDR2 YYEEEE. This CDR3 has 12 residues. The V segment lost 3 bases and the J segment 3 bases; nucleotides outside the gene matches: 0. The CDR3 DNA reads as TGTGCCAGCAGCTGGACAGGCTACGAGCAGTACTTC. Translating gives CASSWTGYEQYF.

The rearrangement uses TRBV9 and TRBJ2-3; weak D call: TRBD2 (6 bases). Germline V gene lookup returns CDR1 SGDLS and CDR2 YYNGEE. Deletions cut 3 bases from V and 6 bases from J, with 23 bases between. This CDR3 comprises 17 residues. The CDR3 DNA sequence: TGTGCCAGCAGCGAGGGTTTGGGACTGGCTCCGGCGGATACGCAGTATTTT. This encodes CASSEGLGLAPADTQYF.

This clone was recorded a few times. One end of the junction varies from germline; a read error may be responsible. This rearrangement joins TRBV7-4 to TRBJ2-7, with 15 bases matching TRBD2. The germline V gene has CDR1 SGHVT and CDR2 SQSDAQ. The CDR3 runs 18 residues. The DNA for the CDR3 is TGCGCCAGCAGCCTGACCGGGACTAGCGGGGGGTCCTGGGACGAGCAGTACTTC. Translating it yields CASSLTGTSGGSWDEQYF.

This clone has only a few counts. The rearrangement joins TRBV5-1 to TRBJ2-3, with TRBD2 identical over 7 bases. Unmatched junction bases numbered 15, after V lost 4 bases and J lost 4 bases. The CDR3 consists of 17 residues. CDR1 and CDR2 from the germline V gene are SGHRS and YFSETQ. The CDR3 protein is CASSPGWGGGVADTQYF. In nucleotides, the CDR3 is TGCGCCAGCAGCCCAGGGTGGGGGGGTGGCGTCGCAGATACGCAGTATTTT.

This clone was observed a few times. This chain connects TRBV6-1 to TRBJ2-7; the D is unclear. Between the trimmed V and J ends, which lost 3 bases and 4 bases, there was a span of 7 bases. Germline CDR1 is MNHNS and CDR2 is SASEGT. This CDR3 spans 12 amino acids. The CDR3 sequence is CASSDQWYEQYF. The DNA for the CDR3 is TGTGCCAGCAGTGATCAGTGGTACGAGCAGTACTTC.

The chain combines TRBV7-9 with TRBJ2-7; D is possibly TRBD1 (5 bases). The ends were cut back, 5 bases at V and 2 bases at J, with 10 bases in the middle. CDR3 length: 13 amino acids. Germline CDR1 SEHNR, CDR2 FQNEAQ (reference sequence). Written as DNA, the CDR3 is TGTGCCAGCAGCCCAAAGGGGCCCTACGAGCAGTACTTC. Its protein product is CASSPKGPYEQYF.

There are a few counts of this clone. Written as DNA, the CDR3 is TGCGCCAGCAGCTTAGAACTGAACACTGAAGCTTTCTTT. Protein sequence: CASSLELNTEAFF. The chain recombines TRBV5-1 with TRBJ1-1; D remains ambiguous. CDR3 length: 13 amino acids. The germline V gene encodes CDR1 SGHRS and CDR2 YFSETQ. V dropped 2 bases and J dropped 0 bases, with 5 bases sitting between them. Complete variable domain (other parts from reference TRBV5-1 and TRBJ1-1): KAGVTQTPRYLIKTRGQQVTLSCSPISGHRSVSWYQQTPGQGLQFLFEYFSETQRNKGNFPGRFSGRQFSNSRSEMNVSTLELGDSALYLCASSLELNTEAFFGQGTRLTVV.

The chain employs TRBV14 and TRBJ2-7; tentatively, D is TRBD2 (6 bases). V dropped 0 bases and J dropped 9 bases, with 12 bases sitting between them. Germline V gene lookup returns CDR1 SGHDN and CDR2 FVKESK. The CDR3 runs to 13 residues. CDR3 sequence reads: CASSQDRGAGQYF. The CDR3, as DNA: TGTGCCAGCAGCCAAGATAGGGGAGCGGGGCAGTACTTC.

The genes are TRBV19 and TRBJ2-3; perhaps TRBD1 as D (5 bases). Germline CDR1 LNHDA, CDR2 SQIVND (reference sequence). The CDR3 length is 15 residues. Deletions cut 10 bases from V and 0 bases from J, with 17 bases between. This chain's CDR3 is CATQSPGFSTDTQYF. The CDR3 DNA reads as TGTGCCACCCAGAGTCCAGGGTTTAGCACAGATACGCAGTATTTT.

The rearrangement joins TRBV28 to TRBJ1-5; TRBD1 is a possible D gene (5 bases). V lost 1 base, J lost 2 bases, and 21 bases lay in between. Germline V gene lookup returns CDR1 MDHEN and CDR2 SYDVKM. The CDR3 sequence is 19 residues long. The CDR3: CASSLSLWGPRGGNQPQHF. As DNA, the CDR3 is TGTGCCAGCAGTTTATCCCTCTGGGGTCCGAGGGGAGGCAATCAGCCCCAGCATTTT. The full variable domain, completed using reference TRBV28 and TRBJ1-5, is DVKVTQSSRYLVKRTGEKVFLECVQDMDHENMFWYRQDPGLGLRLIYFSYDVKMKEKGDIPEGYSVSREKKERFSLILESASTNQTSMYLCASSLSLWGPRGGNQPQHFGDGTRLSIL.

J is TRBJ2-7 and V is TRBV5-6; D may match TRBD1 or TRBD2 (5 bases each). V was pared by 4 bases and J by 5 bases, with 16 bases between. CDR3 length: 14 amino acids. CDR1 and CDR2 (germline): SGHDT, YYEEEE. CDR3 in DNA: TGTGCCAGCAGCAGGGTCCTCTCGGGGCACGAGCAGTACTTC. Encoded protein: CASSRVLSGHEQYF.

The rearrangement uses TRBV11-2 and TRBJ1-3, with TRBD1 as a possible D gene (6 bases). V lost 5 bases to trimming and J lost 3 bases, with 14 bases between them. The CDR3 is 15 amino acids. Germline V gene lookup returns CDR1 SGHAT and CDR2 FQNNGV. CDR3 region: CASSVEGGFGNTIYF. As DNA, the CDR3 is TGTGCCAGCAGCGTCGAAGGGGGTTTTGGAAACACCATATATTTT.

The chain joins TRBV7-9 to TRBJ2-1; perhaps TRBD2 as D (6 bases). CDR1 is SEHNR, CDR2 FQNEAQ, per germline (reference sequence). The CDR3 is 13 amino acids. The V end lost 3 bases, the J end lost 6 bases, and 9 bases lay between the germline ends. Here the CDR3 reads CASSFGSSNEQFF. The CDR3 bases are TGTGCCAGCAGCTTCGGGAGTTCCAATGAGCAGTTCTTC.

This rearrangement joins TRBV9 to TRBJ2-2, with D possibly TRBD2 on 6 matching bases. This CDR3 comprises 17 residues. Per germline, CDR1 SGDLS and CDR2 YYNGEE. Trimming left V 4 bases short and J 1 base short, with 17 bases between. In DNA, the CDR3 is TGTGCCAGCAGCCTTTCCACACGGAGGGGGAACACCGGGGAGCTGTTTTTT. It translates to CASSLSTRRGNTGELFF.

In this sample, this clone turned up once. The chain links TRBV7-2 to TRBJ1-1; D not certain. Trimming stripped 2 bases from V and 8 bases from J, with 12 bases between. The length of the CDR3 is 13 residues. Germline V CDR1 and CDR2: SGHTA, FQGNSA. DNA for the CDR3: TGTGCCAGCAGCTTATACAGCAACGCCGAAGCTTTCTTT. This translates into CASSLYSNAEAFF.

This clone was counted a single time. The rearrangement uses TRBV30 and TRBJ1-2, with a possible D match to TRBD1 (5 bases). The length of the CDR3 is 14 residues. V lost 2 bases, J lost 4 bases, and 14 bases lay in between. The germline V gene has CDR1 GTSNPN and CDR2 SVGIG (reference sequence). CDR3 sequence: CAWSLMLGVYGYTF. DNA for the CDR3: TGTGCCTGGAGTCTAATGTTGGGGGTCTATGGCTACACCTTC.

The V gene is TRBV5-1, the J gene TRBJ2-3, with D possibly being TRBD1 (5 bases). The V end lost 3 bases, the J end lost 4 bases, and 12 bases lay between the germline ends. CDR1 is SGHRS and CDR2 is YFSETQ in the germline V gene. This CDR3 is built from 14 residues. In nucleotides, the CDR3 is TGCGCCAGCAGCTCGGCGACAGTTTCAGATACGCAGTATTTT. It yields the protein CASSSATVSDTQYF.

The DNA of the CDR3 is TGCAGCGGGGGGGACAGGCCTGGCGAGCAGTACTTC. It yields the protein CSGGDRPGEQYF. The V and J genes are TRBV29-1 and TRBJ2-7; TRBD1 matches at 8 bases. This CDR3 comprises 12 residues. Losses at the gene ends were 7 bases for V and 6 bases for J; bases not matched to a gene: 8. Germline CDR1 is SQVTM and CDR2 is ANQGSEA.

This chain joins TRBV2 and TRBJ1-5; 8 positions match TRBD1. With V trimmed by 5 bases and J by 1 base, 4 bases remained unmatched. The CDR3 loop spans 15 amino acids. Per the germline V gene, CDR1 is SNHLY and CDR2 is FYNNEI. CDR3 sequence: CASSRQGNSNQPQHF. Here the CDR3 DNA reads TGTGCCAGCAGTAGACAGGGGAACAGCAATCAGCCCCAGCATTTT.

Turning to this clone: At one of its ends the junction is not consistent with the germline gene, which may arise from a read error. V is TRBV4-1 and J is TRBJ2-7; D ambiguous. Germline V gene lookup returns CDR1 MGHRA and CDR2 YSYEKL. The CDR3 extends over 14 amino acids. The DNA of the CDR3 is TGTGCCAGCAGCTTAGCTCCCAAGCCCCTCGAGCAGTACTTC. As protein: CASSLAPKPLEQYF.